This T cell receptor (beta chain) emerged from a study of cytomegalovirus exposure and HLA in healthy donors. 13 Jbeta primers and 60 Vbeta primers were used for the PCR. Clones were read by immunoSEQ multiplex PCR, and TCRdb kept only the in-frame ones, dropping some. The sample holds 85,000 to 100,000 clones, about 80% seen once. The germline gives CDR1 ENHRY, CDR2 SYGVKD. The CDR3 runs to 15 residues. The junction had 6 bases not matched to a gene; V was cut back by 6 bases and J by 4 bases. The clonotype originates from a young man in good health and CMV-seronegative. This sequence joins TRBV10-3 and TRBJ2-2, with 9 positions matching TRBD2. The sequencing sample was made of PBMCs. The CDR3 DNA reads as TGTGCCATCAGCACCGGGACTAGCTCCACCGGGGAGCTGTTTTTT. Translating gives CAISTGTSSTGELFF.